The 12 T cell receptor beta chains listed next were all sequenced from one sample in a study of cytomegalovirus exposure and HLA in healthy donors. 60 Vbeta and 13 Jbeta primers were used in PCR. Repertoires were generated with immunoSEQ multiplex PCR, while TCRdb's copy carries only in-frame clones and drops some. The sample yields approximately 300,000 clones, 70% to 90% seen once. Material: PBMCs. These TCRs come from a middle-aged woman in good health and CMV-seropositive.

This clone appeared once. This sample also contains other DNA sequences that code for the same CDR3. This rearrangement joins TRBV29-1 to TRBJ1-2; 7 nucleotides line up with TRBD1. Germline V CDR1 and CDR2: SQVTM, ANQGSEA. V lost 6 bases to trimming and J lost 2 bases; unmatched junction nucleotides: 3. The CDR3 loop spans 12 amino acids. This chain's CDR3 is CSVTTGNYGYTF. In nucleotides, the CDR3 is TGCAGCGTGACGACAGGGAACTATGGCTACACCTTC.

The CDR3 loop reads CAWSDPGQGRGPYNEQFF. CDR3 sequence (DNA): TGTGCCTGGAGTGATCCGGGACAGGGGCGCGGTCCCTACAATGAGCAGTTCTTC. The chain carries TRBV30 and TRBJ2-1; 10 bases agree with TRBD1. The CDR3 has 18 residues. J lost 2 bases, V lost 1 base, and 11 bases had no gene match. CDR1 is GTSNPN, CDR2 SVGIG, per germline (reference sequence).

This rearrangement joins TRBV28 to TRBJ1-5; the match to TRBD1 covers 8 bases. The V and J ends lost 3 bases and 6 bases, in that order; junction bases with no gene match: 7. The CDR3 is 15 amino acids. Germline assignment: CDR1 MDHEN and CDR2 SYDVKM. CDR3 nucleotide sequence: TGTGCCAGCAGTTTTTCACCCACAGGGGGTCAGCCCCAGCATTTT. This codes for CASSFSPTGGQPQHF.

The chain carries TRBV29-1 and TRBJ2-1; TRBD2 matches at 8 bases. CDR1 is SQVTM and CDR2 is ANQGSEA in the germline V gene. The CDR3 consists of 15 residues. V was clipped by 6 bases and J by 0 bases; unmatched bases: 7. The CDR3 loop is CSVILAESSYNEQFF. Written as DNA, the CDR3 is TGCAGCGTGATACTAGCGGAGAGCTCCTACAATGAGCAGTTCTTC.

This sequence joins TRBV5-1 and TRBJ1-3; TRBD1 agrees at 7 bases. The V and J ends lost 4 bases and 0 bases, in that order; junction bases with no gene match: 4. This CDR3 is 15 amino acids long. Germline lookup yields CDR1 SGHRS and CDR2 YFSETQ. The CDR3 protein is CASSAGQPSGNTIYF. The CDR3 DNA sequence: TGCGCCAGCAGCGCGGGACAGCCCTCTGGAAACACCATATATTTT.

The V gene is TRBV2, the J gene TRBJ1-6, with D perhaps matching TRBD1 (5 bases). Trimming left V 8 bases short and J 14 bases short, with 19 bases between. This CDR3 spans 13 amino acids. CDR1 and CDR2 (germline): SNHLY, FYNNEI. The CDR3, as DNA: TGTGCCAGCCGTTCCGGGACTACGTTCACCCTCCACTTT. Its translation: CASRSGTTFTLHF.

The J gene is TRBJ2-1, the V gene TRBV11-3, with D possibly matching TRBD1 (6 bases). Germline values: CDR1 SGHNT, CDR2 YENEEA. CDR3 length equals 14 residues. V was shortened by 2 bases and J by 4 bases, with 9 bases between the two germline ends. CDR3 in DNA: TGTGCCAGCAGCTTACCCGGACAGTACAATGAGCAGTTCTTC. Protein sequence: CASSLPGQYNEQFF. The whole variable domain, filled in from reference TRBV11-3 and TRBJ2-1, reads EAGVVQSPRYKIIEKKQPVAFWCNPISGHNTLYWYLQNLGQGPELLIRYENEEAVDDSQLPKDRFSAERLKGVDSTLKIQPAELGDSAVYLCASSLPGQYNEQFFGPGTRLTVL.

The CDR3 region has the DNA TGTGCCAGCACTCGGACTAGCGGGGGCTCCTACAATGAGCAGTTCTTC. Protein: CASTRTSGGSYNEQFF. The rearrangement links TRBV2 to TRBJ2-1, with TRBD2 identical over 13 bases. CDR1 is SNHLY and CDR2 is FYNNEI in the germline V gene. The CDR3 is 16 residues long. Trimming took 7 bases from V and 0 from J; bases not matched to a gene: 3.

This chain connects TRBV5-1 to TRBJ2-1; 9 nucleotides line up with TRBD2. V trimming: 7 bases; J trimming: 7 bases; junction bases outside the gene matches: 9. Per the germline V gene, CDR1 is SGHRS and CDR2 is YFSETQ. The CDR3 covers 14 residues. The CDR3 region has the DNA TGCGCCAGCTCCGCGGGAGGGCCGGGAAATGAGCAGTTCTTC. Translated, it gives CASSAGGPGNEQFF. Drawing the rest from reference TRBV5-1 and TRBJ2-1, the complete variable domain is KAGVTQTPRYLIKTRGQQVTLSCSPISGHRSVSWYQQTPGQGLQFLFEYFSETQRNKGNFPGRFSGRQFSNSRSEMNVSTLELGDSALYLCASSAGGPGNEQFFGPGTRLTVL.

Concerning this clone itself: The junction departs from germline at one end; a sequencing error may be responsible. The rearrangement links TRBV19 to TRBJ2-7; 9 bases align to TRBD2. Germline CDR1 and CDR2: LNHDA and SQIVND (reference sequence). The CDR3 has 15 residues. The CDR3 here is CASSIETSGDYEQHF. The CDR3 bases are TGTGCCAGTAGTATCGAGACTAGCGGCGACTACGAGCAGCACTTC.

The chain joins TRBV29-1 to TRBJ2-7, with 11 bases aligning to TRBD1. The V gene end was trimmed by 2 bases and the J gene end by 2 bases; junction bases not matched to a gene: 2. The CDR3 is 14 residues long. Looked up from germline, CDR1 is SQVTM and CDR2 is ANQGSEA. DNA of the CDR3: TGCAGCGTTGAATCGGGACAGGGGGCCTACGAGCAGTACTTC. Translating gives CSVESGQGAYEQYF.

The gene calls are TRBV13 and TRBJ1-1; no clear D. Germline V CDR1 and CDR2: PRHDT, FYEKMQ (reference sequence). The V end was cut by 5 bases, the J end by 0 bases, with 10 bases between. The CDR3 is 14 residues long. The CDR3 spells CASSRRFLNTEAFF. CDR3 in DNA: TGTGCCAGCAGCCGCAGGTTTCTGAACACTGAAGCTTTCTTT. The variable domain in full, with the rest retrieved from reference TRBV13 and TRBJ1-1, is AAGVIQSPRHLIKEKRETATLKCYPIPRHDTVYWYQQGPGQDPQFLISFYEKMQSDKGSIPDRFSAQQFSDYHSELNMSSLELGDSALYFCASSRRFLNTEAFFGQGTRLTVV.